The 22 T cell receptor beta chains listed next were all sequenced from one sample in a study of T cell repertoires in cytomegalovirus infection. What these receptors recognize is not known. TCRdb itself ran the reads through MiXCR, one entry per CDR3 protein. This table has tens of thousands of distinct CDR3 sequences, roughly a quarter appearing once. The specimen was CD8+ T cells from cultured PBMCs, collected from culture after CMV antigen stimulation. All receptors come from a human donor in good health (CMV status not recorded). Some clones in this sample may be carry-over from other donors' samples.

Worth noting for this clonotype: A much larger clone differs from this one at a single base, so this may be a read error. This chain connects TRBV7-4 to TRBJ2-1; perhaps TRBD2 as D (5 bases). The CDR3 covers 13 residues. The germline V gene has CDR1 SGHVT and CDR2 SQSDAQ. The CDR3 reads CGSSLAPYNEQFF. CDR3 coding DNA: TGTGGCAGCAGCTTAGCGCCCTACAATGAGCAGTTCTTC.

The chain uses TRBV2 and TRBJ2-1; 9 nucleotides align to TRBD2. Germline V gene lookup returns CDR1 SNHLY and CDR2 FYNNEI. Germline trimming cut 6 bases from V and 0 bases from J; bases unmatched to any gene: 6. The CDR3 is 16 residues long. The CDR3: CASRPLAGVSYNEQFF. In DNA form, the CDR3 reads TGTGCCAGCAGGCCCTTAGCGGGAGTCTCCTACAATGAGCAGTTCTTC.

This rearrangement joins TRBV9 to TRBJ2-3; a weak D match, TRBD1 (6 bases). The CDR3 runs to 15 residues. Trimming removed 3 bases at V and 0 bases at J, with 11 bases between. The germline V gene encodes CDR1 SGDLS and CDR2 YYNGEE. The CDR3: CASSDDRISTDTQYF. The DNA for the CDR3 is TGTGCCAGCAGCGACGACAGGATTAGCACAGATACGCAGTATTTT.

This clonotype has more than one count but fewer than ten. This chain's CDR3 is CASSLQGPNQPQHF. The CDR3 DNA reads as TGTGCCAGCAGCTTACAGGGTCCTAATCAGCCCCAGCATTTT. The V call is TRBV7-9, the J call TRBJ1-5, with D perhaps matching TRBD1 (5 bases). Trimming shortened V by 2 bases and J by 4 bases, and 9 bases separated the two germline ends. Germline-derived CDR1 and CDR2 are SEHNR and FQNEAQ (reference sequence). CDR3 size: 14 residues.

The genes are TRBV5-6 and TRBJ1-1; D is perhaps TRBD1 (6 bases). This CDR3 has 14 residues. The V gene lost 3 bases and the J gene lost 3 bases, with 12 bases spanning the gap. In germline, CDR1 is SGHDT, CDR2 YYEEEE. The CDR3 protein is CASSYLQGYTEAFF. The CDR3 nucleotides read TGTGCCAGCAGCTATTTACAGGGATACACTGAAGCTTTCTTT.

The chain joins TRBV30 to TRBJ2-3; D possibly corresponds to TRBD1 (5 bases). Trimming took 2 bases from V and 0 from J, leaving 12 bases between them. The germline gives CDR1 GTSNPN, CDR2 SVGIG (reference sequence). This CDR3 spans 15 amino acids. The CDR3 loop reads CAWSNERGSTDTQYF. DNA for the CDR3: TGTGCCTGGAGTAACGAAAGGGGAAGCACAGATACGCAGTATTTT.

This chain connects TRBV20-1 to TRBJ2-1, with TRBD1 matching over 9 bases. CDR1 is DFQATT, CDR2 SNEGSKA, per germline (reference sequence). This CDR3 has 17 residues. The V and J ends lost 6 bases and 2 bases, in that order; junction bases with no gene match: 14. CDR3 protein: CSASPGTGRATYNEQFF. The CDR3 nucleotides are TGCAGTGCGTCCCCCGGGACAGGGAGGGCTACCTACAATGAGCAGTTCTTC.

CDR3 nucleotides: TGTGCCTTCAGGCGGGGGGATCGCACAGATACGCAGTATTTT. Its translation is CAFRRGDRTDTQYF. The chain couples TRBV2 to TRBJ2-3, with 8 bases that match TRBD2. Germline CDR1 is SNHLY and CDR2 is FYNNEI. The length of the CDR3 is 14 residues. The V gene end was trimmed by 11 bases and the J gene end by 1 base; junction bases not matched to a gene: 8.

The chain joins TRBV12-3 or TRBV12-4 to TRBJ2-4; TRBD1 might be the D (5 bases). The CDR3 runs 17 residues. V was pared by 7 bases and J by 10 bases, with 29 bases between. CDR3 DNA sequence: TGTGCCAGCATGCCCCCCCTAGGTAGGACACCAATGGGTATTCAGTACTTC. Protein product: CASMPPLGRTPMGIQYF.

This clonotype was observed many times. The chain links TRBV5-1 to TRBJ1-2, with D perhaps TRBD1 (5 bases). V dropped 0 bases and J dropped 6 bases, with 18 bases sitting between them. Germline CDR1 reads SGHRS; CDR2 reads YFSETQ. The CDR3 is made up of 16 amino acids. CDR3 in DNA: TGCGCCAGCAGCTTGGACCAGGGTTTAAGGGGCGATGGCTACACCTTC. The encoded protein is CASSLDQGLRGDGYTF.

This clonotype occurred a few times. Here the CDR3 reads CASSLKGQGDYGYTF. In nucleotides, the CDR3 is TGTGCCAGCAGCTTAAAGGGACAGGGCGACTATGGCTACACCTTC. V and J are TRBV11-2 and TRBJ1-2; 9 positions match TRBD1. CDR1 and CDR2 (germline): SGHAT, FQNNGV. This CDR3 has 15 amino acids. Trimming took 2 bases from V and 3 from J; bases not matched to a gene: 4.

The V and J genes are TRBV24-1 and TRBJ2-2; D remains unclear. This CDR3 has 13 residues. V lost 4 bases to trimming and J lost 2 bases, with 4 bases between them. Germline CDR1 reads KGHDR; CDR2 reads SFDVKD. This CDR3 is CATSEGNTGELFF. The CDR3 DNA is TGTGCCACCAGTGAGGGAAACACCGGGGAGCTGTTTTTT.

This clonotype was found a few times. The V call is TRBV7-4, the J call TRBJ2-2; 8 bases are shared with TRBD1. Germline V CDR1 and CDR2: SGHVT, SQSDAQ. V shed 5 bases, J shed 5 bases, and the junction held 16 bases outside the gene matches. The CDR3 spans 18 residues. This CDR3 reads CASSNSQIQGARTGELFF. CDR3 DNA sequence: TGTGCCAGCAGCAATTCTCAAATTCAGGGGGCGCGGACCGGGGAGCTGTTTTTT.

Ten or more counts support this clonotype. CDR3 DNA: TGTGCCAGCAGTGAAACCGGGCCCCCCTACGAGCAGTACTTC. Protein sequence: CASSETGPPYEQYF. J is TRBJ2-7 and V is TRBV2; no firm D call. The CDR3 contains 14 residues. V was clipped by 2 bases and J by 2 bases, with 10 bases between them. Germline loops: CDR1 SNHLY, CDR2 FYNNEI.

There are a few counts of this clonotype. The chain combines TRBV20-1 with TRBJ2-1, with TRBD1 identical over 9 bases. Germline lookup yields CDR1 DFQATT and CDR2 SNEGSKA (reference sequence). The V and J ends lost 3 bases and 7 bases, in that order; junction bases with no gene match: 4. The CDR3 has 13 amino acids. The CDR3 spells CSARGDRENEQFF. The CDR3 nucleotides are TGCAGTGCTAGGGGGGACAGGGAGAATGAGCAGTTCTTC.

The chain couples TRBV25-1 to TRBJ2-7; TRBD1 is a possible D gene (6 bases). Per germline, CDR1 MGHDK and CDR2 SYGVNS. The CDR3 spans 15 residues. V lost 6 bases and J lost 0, with 15 bases in between. CDR3 bases: TGTGCCAGCAGCCCACGACAGGACCGCTCCTACGAGCAGTACTTC. Protein: CASSPRQDRSYEQYF.

This clonotype was counted ten times or more. This chain links TRBV6-1 with TRBJ1-5; 8 bases agree with TRBD1. The CDR3 contains 17 residues. The germline V gene encodes CDR1 MNHNS and CDR2 SASEGT. Unmatched junction bases numbered 7, after V lost 1 base and J lost 2 bases. In DNA, the CDR3 is TGTGCCAGCAGTGAAGAGACAGGGGTCCTCGGCAATCAGCCCCAGCATTTT. Translated: CASSEETGVLGNQPQHF.

In regard to this clonotype: Mismatch with germline at one junction end may stem from a read error. The chain uses TRBV27 and TRBJ2-2; D is possibly TRBD2 (6 bases). The CDR3 spans 15 residues. The V gene's germline CDR1 is MNHEY and CDR2 SMNVEV (reference sequence). CDR3 nucleotide sequence: TGTGCCAGCAGTACAACCACAAGGATCCCCGGGGGGCTGTTTTTT. This translates into CASSTTTRIPGGLFF.

J is TRBJ1-1 and V is TRBV6-2 or TRBV6-3; TRBD1 might be the D (6 bases). Trimming took 4 bases from V and 2 from J, leaving 20 bases between them. The CDR3 spans 17 residues. Per germline, CDR1 MNHEY and CDR2 SVGEGT. CDR3 coding DNA: TGTGCCAGCAGTTCCCCGCGGTTGGGAGGGGGAAACACTGAAGCTTTCTTT. This sequence encodes CASSSPRLGGGNTEAFF.

Of note for this clonotype: Given the absence of the conserved phenylalanine or tryptophan at the CDR3 end, a read error is likely. The chain is built from TRBV5-1 and TRBJ1-1, with no clear D. The germline V gene has CDR1 SGHRS and CDR2 YFSETQ. This CDR3 has 15 residues. V dropped 0 bases and J dropped 2 bases, with 11 bases sitting between them. In DNA form, the CDR3 reads TGCGCCAGCAGCTTGGAGGCACTGACTAACACTGAAGCTTTCTCT. Translated: CASSLEALTNTEAFS.

V usage is TRBV4-1 and J usage is TRBJ2-2; TRBD1 is a possible D gene (6 bases). CDR3 length equals 16 residues. V shed 0 bases and J shed 4 bases, with 12 bases lying between them. Germline assignment: CDR1 MGHRA and CDR2 YSYEKL. In DNA, the CDR3 is TGCGCCAGCAGCCAAGATGGGACAAAGGGCACCGGGGAGCTGTTTTTT. Its translation: CASSQDGTKGTGELFF.

The sample holds a few counts of this clonotype. V is TRBV19 and J is TRBJ1-1; 8 nucleotides line up with TRBD1. This CDR3 spans 15 amino acids. V lost 7 bases, J lost 2 bases, and 9 bases stayed unmatched. CDR1 and CDR2 from the germline V gene are LNHDA and SQIVND (reference sequence). The CDR3 DNA follows: TGTGCCAGTATTTTCACAGGGGGACCTAACACTGAAGCTTTCTTT. Its translation: CASIFTGGPNTEAFF.